These 17 T cell receptor beta chains originate from one sample sequenced in a study of cytomegalovirus exposure and HLA in healthy donors. Produced via immunoSEQ multiplex PCR; TCRdb's table is partial and in-frame only. There are roughly 68,000 clones in the sample; 80% to 90% occur only once, and 1.7% lies in the top ten. Sequencing used PBMCs. These receptors all stem from a woman aged 18-29 years in good health and CMV-seronegative.

The chain recombines TRBV7-9 with TRBJ1-5; D not resolved. The V and J ends lost 1 base and 1 base respectively, with 17 bases between them. This CDR3 is 18 amino acids long. Germline V gives CDR1 SEHNR, CDR2 FQNEAQ (reference sequence). This CDR3 is CASSLELGGGISNQPQHF. For the CDR3, the DNA is TGTGCCAGCAGCTTAGAGTTGGGTGGAGGAATAAGCAATCAGCCCCAGCATTTT.

Here the CDR3 DNA reads TGTGCCATCAGTGAGTCTGTAGCGGGCGTATTATACGAGCAGTACTTC. This gives the protein CAISESVAGVLYEQYF. The chain combines TRBV10-3 with TRBJ2-7; 7 nucleotides agree with TRBD2. The CDR3 sequence is 16 residues long. Looked up from germline, CDR1 is ENHRY and CDR2 is SYGVKD. Trimming removed 0 bases from V and 4 bases from J; junction bases left unmatched: 9.

J is TRBJ2-3 and V is TRBV10-3; TRBD2 might be the D (6 bases). V lost 3 bases, J lost 2 bases, and 12 bases lay in between. Germline CDR1 and CDR2: ENHRY and SYGVKD. CDR3 size: 15 residues. The CDR3 sequence is CAISERRGNTDTQYF. As DNA, the CDR3 is TGTGCCATCAGTGAACGGCGGGGAAACACAGATACGCAGTATTTT.

The rearrangement uses TRBV7-2 and TRBJ2-7; TRBD1 matches at 9 bases. The CDR3 sequence is 13 residues long. The V and J ends lost 4 bases and 6 bases, in that order; junction bases with no gene match: 4. Germline V gives CDR1 SGHTA, CDR2 FQGNSA. The CDR3 DNA is TGTGCCAGCAGCTGGAGGACAGGGGTCGAGCAGTACTTC. It is translated as CASSWRTGVEQYF.

The chain recombines TRBV9 with TRBJ2-3, with D tentatively TRBD1 (9 bases). V was clipped by 3 bases and J by 6 bases, with 26 bases between them. This CDR3 is 18 amino acids long. Germline V gives CDR1 SGDLS, CDR2 YYNGEE. The CDR3 protein is CASSARGGQGWVSDTQYF. CDR3 nucleotide sequence: TGTGCCAGCAGCGCCCGGGGGGGACAGGGATGGGTTTCGGATACGCAGTATTTT.

This sequence joins TRBV2 and TRBJ2-7; 8 bases fit TRBD2. J was trimmed by 5 bases and V by 2 bases; bases with no gene match: 20. Germline loops: CDR1 SNHLY, CDR2 FYNNEI. The CDR3 consists of 19 residues. The CDR3 DNA is TGTGCCAGCAGTGAAACCCCGACTAGCGCCCGAATGGTTAGGAACGAGCAGTACTTC. It translates to CASSETPTSARMVRNEQYF.

The V call is TRBV7-9, the J call TRBJ1-2; D is perhaps TRBD1 (5 bases). The CDR3 consists of 15 residues. V shed 1 base and J shed 8 bases, with 17 bases lying between them. Looked up from germline, CDR1 is SEHNR and CDR2 is FQNEAQ (reference sequence). The DNA of the CDR3 is TGTGCCAGCAGCTTAGGGGAAGGACACGCTAAAGGCTACACCTTC. This sequence encodes CASSLGEGHAKGYTF.

The table lists this clone with a count of one. The chain uses TRBV25-1 and TRBJ2-1; D remains ambiguous. Trimming cost V 3 bases and J 3 bases, with 9 bases left between them. Germline assignment: CDR1 MGHDK and CDR2 SYGVNS. The CDR3 sequence is 14 residues long. The CDR3 loop is CASSDVSFYNEQFF. The CDR3, as DNA: TGTGCCAGCAGTGATGTTTCTTTCTACAATGAGCAGTTCTTC.

This clone was picked up one time. The chain employs TRBV2 and TRBJ2-5; 9 nucleotides line up with TRBD1. With 6 bases clipped from V and 4 bases from J, the junction kept 9 bases outside the gene matches. The V gene's germline CDR1 is SNHLY and CDR2 FYNNEI. The CDR3 is 15 residues long. The CDR3, as DNA: TGTGCCAGCAGCCGAACAGGGGGCGTAGGAGAGACCCAGTACTTC. It is translated as CASSRTGGVGETQYF. Full variable domain (remainder filled in from reference TRBV2 and TRBJ2-5): EPEVTQTPSHQVTQMGQEVILRCVPISNHLYFYWYRQILGQKVEFLVSFYNNEISEKSEIFDDQFSVERPDGSNFTLKIRSTKLEDSAMYFCASSRTGGVGETQYFGPGTRLLVL.

The chain combines TRBV5-1 with TRBJ2-1, with TRBD1 matching over 7 bases. Trimming cost V 6 bases and J 0 bases; bases outside gene matches: 9. Germline V gene data show CDR1 as SGHRS and CDR2 as YFSETQ. This CDR3 is 16 amino acids long. The DNA of the CDR3 is TGCGCCAGCACCCCCGGACGGGACAGCTCCTACAATGAGCAGTTCTTC. It specifies CASTPGRDSSYNEQFF.

The rearrangement links TRBV11-3 to TRBJ2-3; no reliable D call. The CDR3 extends over 12 amino acids. CDR1 is SGHNT and CDR2 is YENEEA in the germline V gene. Trimming pared 3 bases from V and 7 bases from J, leaving 8 bases between. The chain's CDR3 is CASSFFGNTQYF. CDR3 in DNA: TGTGCCAGCAGCTTCTTTGGCAATACGCAGTATTTT.

The chain employs TRBV7-6 and TRBJ2-1; 7 nucleotides align to TRBD2. Per germline, CDR1 SGHVS and CDR2 FNYEAQ. Germline trimming cut 5 bases from V and 2 bases from J; bases unmatched to any gene: 9. This CDR3 contains 16 residues. CDR3 residues: CASSLNLGGAYNEQFF. CDR3 DNA: TGTGCCAGCAGCCTGAATTTGGGGGGGGCCTACAATGAGCAGTTCTTC.

V gene TRBV15 combines with J gene TRBJ1-4, with TRBD1 matching 11 bases. V gave up 4 bases and J gave up 4 bases; unmatched junction bases: 2. CDR1 is LNHNV, CDR2 YYDKDF, per germline (reference sequence). The CDR3 runs 15 residues. The CDR3, as DNA: TGTGCCACCAGCACCGGGACAGGGGGTAATGAAAAACTGTTTTTT. It yields the protein CATSTGTGGNEKLFF.

This chain connects TRBV11-1 to TRBJ1-6; 10 nucleotides align to TRBD1. The junction had 5 bases not matched to a gene; V was cut back by 5 bases and J by 7 bases. CDR1 SGHAT and CDR2 FQDESV come from the germline V gene (reference sequence). The CDR3 has 15 residues. The DNA for the CDR3 is TGTGCCAGCAGCGTGGACAGGGGGGAAAATTCACCCCTCCACTTT. The encoded protein is CASSVDRGENSPLHF.

This chain uses TRBV30 with TRBJ2-7; 10 nucleotides agree with TRBD1. In germline, CDR1 is GTSNPN, CDR2 SVGIG (reference sequence). With V trimmed by 8 bases and J by 4 bases, 8 bases remained unmatched. The CDR3 is made up of 13 amino acids. The CDR3 sequence is CAGKTGGGYEQYF. The CDR3 bases are TGTGCCGGGAAGACAGGGGGCGGGTACGAGCAGTACTTC.

As to this clone: The same CDR3 also results from other DNA sequences found in this sample. The chain uses TRBV7-2 and TRBJ2-7, with 7 nucleotides matching TRBD2. With V trimmed by 1 base and J by 0 bases, 3 bases remained unmatched. The CDR3 loop spans 15 amino acids. The V gene's germline CDR1 is SGHTA and CDR2 FQGNSA. The CDR3: CASSLEASGSYEQYF. The DNA for the CDR3 is TGTGCCAGCAGCTTAGAGGCTAGCGGCTCCTACGAGCAGTACTTC.

The chain employs TRBV18 and TRBJ2-1; TRBD2 is a possible D gene (5 bases). Trimming left V 2 bases short and J 4 bases short, with 9 bases between. The CDR3 is 14 amino acids. CDR1 KGHSH and CDR2 LQKENI come from the germline V gene. CDR3 loop: CASSPAWRYNEQFF. CDR3 nucleotide sequence: TGTGCCAGCTCACCAGCGTGGAGGTACAATGAGCAGTTCTTC. The variable domain in full, completed from reference TRBV18 and TRBJ2-1, reads NAGVMQNPRHLVRRRGQEARLRCSPMKGHSHVYWYRQLPEEGLKFMVYLQKENIIDESGMPKERFSAEFPKEGPSILRIQQVVRGDSAAYFCASSPAWRYNEQFFGPGTRLTVL.